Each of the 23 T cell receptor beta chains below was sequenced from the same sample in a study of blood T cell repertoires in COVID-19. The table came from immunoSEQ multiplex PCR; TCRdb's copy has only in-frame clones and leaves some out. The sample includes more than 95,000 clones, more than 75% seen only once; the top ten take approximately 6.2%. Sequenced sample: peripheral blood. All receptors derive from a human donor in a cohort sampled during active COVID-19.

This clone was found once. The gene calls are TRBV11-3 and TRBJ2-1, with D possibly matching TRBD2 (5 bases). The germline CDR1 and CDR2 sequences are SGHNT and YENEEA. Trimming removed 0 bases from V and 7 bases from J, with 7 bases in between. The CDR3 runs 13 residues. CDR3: CASSLEAGNEQFF. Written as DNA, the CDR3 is TGTGCCAGCAGCTTAGAGGCGGGTAATGAGCAGTTCTTC.

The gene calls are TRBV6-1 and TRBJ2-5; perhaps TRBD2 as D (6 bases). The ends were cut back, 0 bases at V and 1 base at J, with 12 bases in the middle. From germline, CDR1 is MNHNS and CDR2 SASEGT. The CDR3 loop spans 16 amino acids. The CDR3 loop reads CASSEAGSSIQETQYF. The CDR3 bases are TGTGCCAGCAGTGAAGCCGGGAGTAGCATCCAAGAGACCCAGTACTTC.

This chain's CDR3 is CASSLGLAGGSSYEQYF. CDR3 DNA: TGTGCCAGCAGTTTGGGACTAGCGGGAGGTTCCTCCTACGAGCAGTACTTC. This chain links TRBV6-2 or TRBV6-3 with TRBJ2-7, with 15 bases matching TRBD2. This CDR3 spans 17 amino acids. The germline V gene encodes CDR1 MNHEY and CDR2 SVGEGT. Losses at the gene ends were 4 bases for V and 0 bases for J; bases not matched to a gene: 4.

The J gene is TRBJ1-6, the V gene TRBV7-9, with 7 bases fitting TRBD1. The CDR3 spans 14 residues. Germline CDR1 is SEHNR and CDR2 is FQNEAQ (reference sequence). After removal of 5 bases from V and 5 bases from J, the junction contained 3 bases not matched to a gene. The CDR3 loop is CASSRTGDNSPLHF. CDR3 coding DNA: TGTGCCAGCAGCCGGACAGGAGATAATTCACCCCTCCACTTT.

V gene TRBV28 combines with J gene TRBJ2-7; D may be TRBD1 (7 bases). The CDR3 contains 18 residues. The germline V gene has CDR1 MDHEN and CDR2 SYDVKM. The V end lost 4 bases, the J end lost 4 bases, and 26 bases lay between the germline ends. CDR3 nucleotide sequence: TGTGCCAGCAGTTCGACTTTCCCCAGGGGGGACCTCTTTTACGAGCAGTACTTC. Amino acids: CASSSTFPRGDLFYEQYF. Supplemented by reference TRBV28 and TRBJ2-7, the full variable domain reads DVKVTQSSRYLVKRTGEKVFLECVQDMDHENMFWYRQDPGLGLRLIYFSYDVKMKEKGDIPEGYSVSREKKERFSLILESASTNQTSMYLCASSSTFPRGDLFYEQYFGPGTRLTVT.

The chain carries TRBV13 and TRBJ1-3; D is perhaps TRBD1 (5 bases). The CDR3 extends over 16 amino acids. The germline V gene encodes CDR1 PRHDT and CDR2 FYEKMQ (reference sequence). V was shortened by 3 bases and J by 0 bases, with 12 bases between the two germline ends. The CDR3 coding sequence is TGTGCCAGCAGCTTTCAGGGCAGGCCCTCTGGAAACACCATATATTTT. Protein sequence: CASSFQGRPSGNTIYF.

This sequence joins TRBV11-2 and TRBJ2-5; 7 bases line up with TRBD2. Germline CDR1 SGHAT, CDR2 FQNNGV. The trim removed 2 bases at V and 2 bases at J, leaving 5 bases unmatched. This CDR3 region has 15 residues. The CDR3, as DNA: TGTGCCAGCAGCTTAAGGCTAGCGGAGCAAGAGACCCAGTACTTC. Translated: CASSLRLAEQETQYF.

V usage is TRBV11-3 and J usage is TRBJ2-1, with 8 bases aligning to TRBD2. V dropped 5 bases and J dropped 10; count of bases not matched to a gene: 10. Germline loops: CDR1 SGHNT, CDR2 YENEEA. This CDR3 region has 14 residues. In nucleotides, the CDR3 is TGTGCCAGCAGCCCCTCCAGGGTAGCGGGGGAGCAGTTCTTC. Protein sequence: CASSPSRVAGEQFF.

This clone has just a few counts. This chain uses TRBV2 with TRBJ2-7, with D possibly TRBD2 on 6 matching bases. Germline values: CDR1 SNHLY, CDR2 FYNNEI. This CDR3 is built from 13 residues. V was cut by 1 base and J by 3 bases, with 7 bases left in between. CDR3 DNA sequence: TGTGCCAGCAGTGAAGACGGGGGCTACGAGCAGTACTTC. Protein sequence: CASSEDGGYEQYF.

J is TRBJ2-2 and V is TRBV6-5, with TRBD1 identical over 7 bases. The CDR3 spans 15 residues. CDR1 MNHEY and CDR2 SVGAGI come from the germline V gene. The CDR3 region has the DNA TGTGGGGCAAGAGGGGGCACAGCGAACACCGGGGAGCTGTTTTTT. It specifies CGARGGTANTGELFF.

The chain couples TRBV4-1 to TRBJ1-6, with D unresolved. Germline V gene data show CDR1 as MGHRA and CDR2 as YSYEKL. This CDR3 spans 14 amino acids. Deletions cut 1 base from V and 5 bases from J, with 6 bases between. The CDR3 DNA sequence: TGCGCCAGCAGCCAAGTCCAGAATAATTCACCCCTCCACTTT. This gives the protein CASSQVQNNSPLHF.

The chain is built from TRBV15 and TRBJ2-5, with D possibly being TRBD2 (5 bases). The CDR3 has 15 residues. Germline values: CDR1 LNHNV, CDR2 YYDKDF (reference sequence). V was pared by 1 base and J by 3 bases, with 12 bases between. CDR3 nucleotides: TGTGCCACCAGCAGAGTGCGGGCCCGGGAAGAGACCCAGTACTTC. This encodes CATSRVRAREETQYF.

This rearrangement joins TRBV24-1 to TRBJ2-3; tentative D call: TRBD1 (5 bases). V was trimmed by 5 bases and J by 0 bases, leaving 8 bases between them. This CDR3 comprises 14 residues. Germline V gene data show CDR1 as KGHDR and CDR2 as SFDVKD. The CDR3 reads CATSGGYSTDTQYF. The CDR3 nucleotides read TGTGCCACCAGTGGGGGCTATAGCACAGATACGCAGTATTTT.

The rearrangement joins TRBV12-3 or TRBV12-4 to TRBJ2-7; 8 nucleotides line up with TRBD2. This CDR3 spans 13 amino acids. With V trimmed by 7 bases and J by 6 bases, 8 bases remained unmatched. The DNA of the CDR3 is TGTGCCAGCATCGCAACGGGGGGGAGCGAGCAGTACTTC. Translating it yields CASIATGGSEQYF.

CDR3: CASSAAGTGGEQFF. In DNA, the CDR3 is TGTGCCAGCAGTGCAGCCGGGACAGGGGGTGAGCAGTTCTTC. J is TRBJ2-1 and V is TRBV2; 11 bases map to TRBD1. The CDR3 sequence is 14 residues long. The ends lost 4 bases at V and 9 bases at J; junction bases unmatched: 5. Germline CDR1 and CDR2: SNHLY and FYNNEI.

The CDR3 here is CASSIGTGGGIDTQYF. The CDR3 DNA sequence: TGTGCCAGCAGCATCGGGACAGGGGGCGGTATAGATACGCAGTATTTT. The V and J genes are TRBV11-2 and TRBJ2-3; the match to TRBD1 covers 12 bases. The junction had 8 bases not matched to a gene; V was cut back by 5 bases and J by 5 bases. The CDR3 totals 16 residues. The germline gives CDR1 SGHAT, CDR2 FQNNGV.

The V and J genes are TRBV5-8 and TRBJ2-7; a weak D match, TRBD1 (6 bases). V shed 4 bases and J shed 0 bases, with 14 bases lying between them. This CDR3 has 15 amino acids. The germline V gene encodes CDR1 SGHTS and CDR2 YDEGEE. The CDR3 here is CASSQHRVNSYEQYF. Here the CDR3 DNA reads TGTGCCAGCAGCCAACACAGGGTGAACTCCTACGAGCAGTACTTC.

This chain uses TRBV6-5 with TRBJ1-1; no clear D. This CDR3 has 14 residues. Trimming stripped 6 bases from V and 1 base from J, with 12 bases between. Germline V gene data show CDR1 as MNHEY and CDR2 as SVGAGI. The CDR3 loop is CASRTRHANTEAFF. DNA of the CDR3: TGTGCCAGCAGAACTAGACACGCGAACACTGAAGCTTTCTTT.

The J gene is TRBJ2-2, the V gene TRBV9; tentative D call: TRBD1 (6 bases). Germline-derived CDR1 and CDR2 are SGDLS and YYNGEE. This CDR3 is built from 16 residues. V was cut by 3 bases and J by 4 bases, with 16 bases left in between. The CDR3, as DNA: TGTGCCAGCAGCGCCCGGGACATTGGGATCACCGGGGAGCTGTTTTTT. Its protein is CASSARDIGITGELFF.

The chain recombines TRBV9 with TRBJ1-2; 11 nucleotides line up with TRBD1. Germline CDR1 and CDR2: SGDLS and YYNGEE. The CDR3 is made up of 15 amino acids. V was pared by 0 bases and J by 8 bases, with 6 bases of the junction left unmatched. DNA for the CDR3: TGTGCCAGCAGCGTAGATAGGACAGGGGGCGTCGGCTACACCTTC. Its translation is CASSVDRTGGVGYTF.

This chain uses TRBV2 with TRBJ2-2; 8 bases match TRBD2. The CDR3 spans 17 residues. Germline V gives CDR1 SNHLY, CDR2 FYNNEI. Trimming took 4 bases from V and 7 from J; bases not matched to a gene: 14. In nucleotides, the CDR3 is TGTGCCAGCAGTGTAATTCTAGGTGGACTAGCAGACGGGGAGCTGTTTTTT. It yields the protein CASSVILGGLADGELFF.

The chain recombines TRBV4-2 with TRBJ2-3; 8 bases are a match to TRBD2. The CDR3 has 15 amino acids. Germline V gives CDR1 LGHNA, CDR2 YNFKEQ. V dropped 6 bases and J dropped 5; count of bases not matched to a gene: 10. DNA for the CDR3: TGTGCCAGCAGGTACCTTTCGGGGGGGGAAGATACGCAGTATTTT. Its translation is CASRYLSGGEDTQYF.

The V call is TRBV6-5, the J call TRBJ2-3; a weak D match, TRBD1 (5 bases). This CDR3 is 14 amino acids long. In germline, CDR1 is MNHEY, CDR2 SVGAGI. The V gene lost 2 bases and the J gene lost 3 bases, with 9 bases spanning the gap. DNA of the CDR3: TGTGCCAGCAGTTACGCTGACAGAACAGATACGCAGTATTTT. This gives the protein CASSYADRTDTQYF.